The next 10 T cell receptor beta chains were all read from a single sample in a study of blood T cells in healthy people across ages. The use of a sample-barcoded 5' primer and a J-beta primer mix characterized a second PCR of about 6 to 12 cycles. TCRdb recomputed calls from the 5' RACE reads with MiXCR, one row per CDR3 protein. Of some 900,000 distinct CDR3 sequences in the sample, roughly 48% are singletons; the top ten hold about an eighth. Sequencing was performed on blood. The receptors were sampled from a man aged 30 to 45 in good health.

Of note for this clonotype: Being one base from a much bigger clone, this may be a read error. V usage is TRBV29-1 and J usage is TRBJ2-1; perhaps TRBD2 as D (5 bases). There are 12 residues in the CDR3. The V end lost 3 bases, the J end lost 10 bases, and 13 bases lay between the germline ends. CDR1 is SQVTM, CDR2 ANQGSEA, per germline. The DNA of the CDR3 is TGCAGCGTTGAGGAGTCGGGGTACGAGCAGTTCTTC. Amino acid sequence: CSVEESGYEQFF.

This clonotype was observed a few times. The chain uses TRBV7-9 and TRBJ1-2, with D unresolved. The length of the CDR3 is 12 residues. V was clipped by 3 bases and J by 5 bases, with 7 bases between them. CDR1 SEHNR and CDR2 FQNEAQ come from the germline V gene (reference sequence). The CDR3 here is CASSFALYGYTF. The DNA of the CDR3 is TGTGCCAGCAGCTTTGCACTTTATGGCTACACCTTC.

This clonotype was picked up a small number of times. The genes are TRBV7-2 and TRBJ2-3; TRBD2 agrees at 11 bases. J was trimmed by 3 bases and V by 2 bases; bases with no gene match: 4. Looked up from germline, CDR1 is SGHTA and CDR2 is FQGNSA. The CDR3 consists of 16 residues. The CDR3 DNA reads TGTGCCAGCAGCTTACTGCTAGCGGGAGGTACAGATACGCAGTATTTT. Its translation is CASSLLLAGGTDTQYF.

The CDR3 is CAWSRQGHEQYF. The DNA for the CDR3 is TGTGCCTGGAGTCGACAGGGTCACGAGCAGTACTTC. This chain links TRBV30 with TRBJ2-7, with 7 bases matching TRBD1. Looked up from germline, CDR1 is GTSNPN and CDR2 is SVGIG (reference sequence). V shed 2 bases, J shed 5 bases, and the junction held 3 bases outside the gene matches. The CDR3 totals 12 residues.

J is TRBJ1-6 and V is TRBV12-3 or TRBV12-4; maybe TRBD1 (5 bases). CDR3 length: 14 amino acids. V was trimmed by 6 bases and J by 5 bases, leaving 11 bases between them. This chain's CDR3 is CASSYIQDNSPLHF. CDR3 nucleotide sequence: TGTGCCAGCAGCTACATACAGGATAATTCACCCCTCCACTTT.

The V call is TRBV7-6, the J call TRBJ1-2; 7 bases align to TRBD1. Unmatched junction bases numbered 8, after V lost 4 bases and J lost 6 bases. The CDR3 runs to 14 residues. In germline, CDR1 is SGHVS, CDR2 FNYEAQ. This CDR3 is CASSSLQGGNGYTF. CDR3 coding DNA: TGTGCCAGCAGCTCCCTTCAGGGGGGAAATGGCTACACCTTC. Complete variable domain (other parts from reference TRBV7-6 and TRBJ1-2): GAGVSQSPRYKVTKRGQDVALRCDPISGHVSLYWYRQALGQGPEFLTYFNYEAQQDKSGLPNDRFSAERPEGSISTLTIQRTEQRDSAMYRCASSSLQGGNGYTFGSGTRLTVV.

In its sample, this clonotype was seen a few times. The chain employs TRBV12-3 or TRBV12-4 and TRBJ2-3; 7 bases are shared with TRBD2. This CDR3 has 15 amino acids. Trimming cost V 7 bases and J 2 bases; bases outside gene matches: 9. This CDR3 reads CASTLAGLDTDTQYF. The CDR3 DNA is TGTGCCAGCACCCTAGCCGGACTAGACACAGATACGCAGTATTTT.

The chain recombines TRBV25-1 with TRBJ2-6; D is unclear. The V end was cut by 1 base, the J end by 4 bases, with 2 bases between. The CDR3 runs to 13 residues. Germline V CDR1 and CDR2: MGHDK, SYGVNS. CDR3: CASSESGANVLTF. The CDR3 region has the DNA TGTGCCAGCAGTGAATCCGGGGCCAACGTCCTGACTTTC.

This chain joins TRBV21-1 and TRBJ1-1; TRBD1, the table's D call, was not compared with the DNA. TRBV21-1 is a pseudogene. The CDR3 length is 16 residues. The CDR3 bases are TGTGCCAGCAGCATGCGAACAGGGGAGGTGAACACTGAAGCTTTCTTT. Amino acids: CASSMRTGEVNTEAFF.

The rearrangement joins TRBV27 to TRBJ2-7; perhaps TRBD2 as D (5 bases). The last part of the DNA fits TRBJ2-5 better; the J call may be wrong. This CDR3 region has 15 residues. Per germline, CDR1 MNHEY and CDR2 SMNVEV (reference sequence). Here the CDR3 DNA reads TGTGCCAGCAGTGTCTTGGGTAGCGTGGAAGAGACCCAGTACTTC. Its protein product is CASSVLGSVEETQYF.